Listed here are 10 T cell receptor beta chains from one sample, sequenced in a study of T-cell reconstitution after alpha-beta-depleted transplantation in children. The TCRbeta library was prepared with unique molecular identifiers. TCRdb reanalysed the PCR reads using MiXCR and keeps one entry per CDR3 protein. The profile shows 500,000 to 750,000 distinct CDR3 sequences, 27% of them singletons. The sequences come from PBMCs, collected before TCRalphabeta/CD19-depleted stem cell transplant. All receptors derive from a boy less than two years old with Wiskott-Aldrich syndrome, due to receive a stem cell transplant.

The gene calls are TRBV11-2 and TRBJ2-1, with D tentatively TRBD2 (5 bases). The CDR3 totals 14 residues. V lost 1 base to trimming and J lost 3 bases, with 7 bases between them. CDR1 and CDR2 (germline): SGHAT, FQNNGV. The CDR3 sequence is CASSLGAVYNEQFF. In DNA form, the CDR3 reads TGTGCCAGCAGCTTAGGAGCGGTCTACAATGAGCAGTTCTTC.

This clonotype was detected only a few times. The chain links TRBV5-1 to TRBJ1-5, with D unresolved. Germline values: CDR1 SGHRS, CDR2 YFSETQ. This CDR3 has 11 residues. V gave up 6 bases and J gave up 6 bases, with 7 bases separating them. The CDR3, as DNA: TGCGCCAGCAAATGGGTTCAGCCCCAGCATTTT. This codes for CASKWVQPQHF.

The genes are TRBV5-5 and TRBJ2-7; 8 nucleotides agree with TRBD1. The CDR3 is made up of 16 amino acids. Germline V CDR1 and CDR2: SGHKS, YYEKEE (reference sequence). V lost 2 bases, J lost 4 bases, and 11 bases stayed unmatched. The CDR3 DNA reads TGTGCCAGCAGCTTAGGAGAAGAGGACAGGGAGTACGAGCAGTACTTC. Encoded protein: CASSLGEEDREYEQYF.

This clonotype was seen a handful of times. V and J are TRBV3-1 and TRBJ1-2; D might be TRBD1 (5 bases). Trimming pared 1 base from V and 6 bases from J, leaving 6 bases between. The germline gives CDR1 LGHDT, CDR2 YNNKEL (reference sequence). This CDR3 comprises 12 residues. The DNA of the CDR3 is TGTGCCAGCAGCCAAGTGGGGGATGGCTACACCTTC. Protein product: CASSQVGDGYTF.

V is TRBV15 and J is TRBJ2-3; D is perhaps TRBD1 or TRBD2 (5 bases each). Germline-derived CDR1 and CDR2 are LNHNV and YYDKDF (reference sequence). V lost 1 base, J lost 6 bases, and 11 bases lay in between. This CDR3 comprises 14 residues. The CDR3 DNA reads TGTGCCACCAGCAGAGGACGGGGCGGGGATACGCAGTATTTT. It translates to CATSRGRGGDTQYF.

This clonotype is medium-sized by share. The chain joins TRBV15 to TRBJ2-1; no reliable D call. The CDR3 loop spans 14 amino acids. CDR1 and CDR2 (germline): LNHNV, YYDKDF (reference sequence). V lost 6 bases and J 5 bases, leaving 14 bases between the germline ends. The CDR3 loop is CATSAQFTNNEQFF. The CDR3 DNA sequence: TGTGCCACCAGTGCCCAATTTACCAACAATGAGCAGTTCTTC.

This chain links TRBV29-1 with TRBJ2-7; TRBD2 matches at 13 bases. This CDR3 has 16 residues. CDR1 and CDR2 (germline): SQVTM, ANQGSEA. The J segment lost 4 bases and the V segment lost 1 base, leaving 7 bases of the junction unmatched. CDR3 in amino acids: CSVEAGLAGSGYEQYF. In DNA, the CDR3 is TGCAGCGTTGAAGCGGGACTAGCGGGAAGTGGTTACGAGCAGTACTTC.

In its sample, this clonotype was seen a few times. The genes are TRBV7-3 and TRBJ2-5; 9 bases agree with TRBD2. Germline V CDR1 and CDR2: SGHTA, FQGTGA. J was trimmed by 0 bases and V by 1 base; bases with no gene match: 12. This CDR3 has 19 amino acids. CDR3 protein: CASSLRGHGTSGYQETQYF. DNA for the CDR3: TGTGCCAGCAGCTTAAGGGGACATGGTACTAGCGGGTACCAAGAGACCCAGTACTTC.

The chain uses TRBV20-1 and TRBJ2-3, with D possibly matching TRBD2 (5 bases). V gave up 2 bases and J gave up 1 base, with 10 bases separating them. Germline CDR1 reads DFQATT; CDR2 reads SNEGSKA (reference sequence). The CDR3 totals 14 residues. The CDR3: CSARIRDGTDTQYF. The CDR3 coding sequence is TGCAGTGCTAGAATTCGGGATGGCACAGATACGCAGTATTTT.

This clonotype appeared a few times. CDR3 coding DNA: TGCGCCAGCAGTATGGGTCCCGGGGCCAACGTCCTGACTTTC. Its protein is CASSMGPGANVLTF. J is TRBJ2-6 and V is TRBV5-1; D is unclear. CDR1 SGHRS and CDR2 YFSETQ come from the germline V gene. Trimming removed 5 bases at V and 4 bases at J, with 10 bases between. The CDR3 totals 14 residues. The full variable domain, completed using reference TRBV5-1 and TRBJ2-6, is KAGVTQTPRYLIKTRGQQVTLSCSPISGHRSVSWYQQTPGQGLQFLFEYFSETQRNKGNFPGRFSGRQFSNSRSEMNVSTLELGDSALYLCASSMGPGANVLTFGAGSRLTVL.